This entry features one T cell receptor beta chain sequence. Its antigen is still unknown. The entry originates in a study of cytomegalovirus exposure and HLA in healthy donors. Study-level results: In vitro testing confirmed a few CMV-associated chains as specific for CMV antigens.

Primers: 60 Vbeta forward and 13 Jbeta reverse. TCRdb's table, derived via immunoSEQ multiplex PCR, lists solely in-frame clones and lacks some. The sample lists fewer than 250,000 clones; around 81% were seen once. The sequenced sample was PBMCs. The sequence was obtained from a young man in good health and CMV-seronegative.

CDR3 region: CASSLGPTGSYEQYF. CDR3 nucleotides: TGCGCCAGCAGCTTGGGGCCTACAGGGAGCTACGAGCAGTACTTC. The chain is built from TRBV5-1 and TRBJ2-5; possibly TRBD1 for D (6 bases). The tail of the sequence fits TRBJ2-7 better, so the J call may be wrong. This CDR3 region has 15 residues. The germline CDR1 and CDR2 sequences are SGHRS and YFSETQ.